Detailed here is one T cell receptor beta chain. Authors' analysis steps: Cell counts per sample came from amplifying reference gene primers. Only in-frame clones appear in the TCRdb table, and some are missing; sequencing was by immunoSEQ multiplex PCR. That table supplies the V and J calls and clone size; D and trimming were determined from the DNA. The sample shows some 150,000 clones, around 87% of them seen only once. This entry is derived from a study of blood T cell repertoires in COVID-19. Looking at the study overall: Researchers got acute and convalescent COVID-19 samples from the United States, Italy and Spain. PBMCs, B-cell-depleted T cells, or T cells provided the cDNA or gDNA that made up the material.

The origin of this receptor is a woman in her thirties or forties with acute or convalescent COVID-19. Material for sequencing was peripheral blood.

The DNA of the CDR3 is TGTGCCAGCAGTTTGGGACAGGGTGTTCAGCCCCAGCATTTT. This sequence encodes CASSLGQGVQPQHF. This chain joins TRBV28 and TRBJ1-5, with 9 bases fitting TRBD1. V shed 3 bases and J 6 bases; nucleotides not matched to a gene: 3. The CDR3 consists of 14 residues. The germline V gene has CDR1 MDHEN and CDR2 SYDVKM.